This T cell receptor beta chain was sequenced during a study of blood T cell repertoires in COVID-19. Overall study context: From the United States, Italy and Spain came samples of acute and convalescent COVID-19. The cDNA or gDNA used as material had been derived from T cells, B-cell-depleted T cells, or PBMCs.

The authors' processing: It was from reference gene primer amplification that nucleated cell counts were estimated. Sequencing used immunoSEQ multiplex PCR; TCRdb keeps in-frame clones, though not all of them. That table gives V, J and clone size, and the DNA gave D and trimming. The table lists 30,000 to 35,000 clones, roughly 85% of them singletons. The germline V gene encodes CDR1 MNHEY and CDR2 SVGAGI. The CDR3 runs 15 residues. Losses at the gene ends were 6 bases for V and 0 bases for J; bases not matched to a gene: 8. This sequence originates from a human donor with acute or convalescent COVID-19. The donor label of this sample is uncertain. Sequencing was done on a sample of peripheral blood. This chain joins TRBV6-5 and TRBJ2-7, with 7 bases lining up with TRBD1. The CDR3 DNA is TGTGCCAGCAGACCCCGGACAGGAGACTCCTACGAGCAGTACTTC. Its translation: CASRPRTGDSYEQYF.